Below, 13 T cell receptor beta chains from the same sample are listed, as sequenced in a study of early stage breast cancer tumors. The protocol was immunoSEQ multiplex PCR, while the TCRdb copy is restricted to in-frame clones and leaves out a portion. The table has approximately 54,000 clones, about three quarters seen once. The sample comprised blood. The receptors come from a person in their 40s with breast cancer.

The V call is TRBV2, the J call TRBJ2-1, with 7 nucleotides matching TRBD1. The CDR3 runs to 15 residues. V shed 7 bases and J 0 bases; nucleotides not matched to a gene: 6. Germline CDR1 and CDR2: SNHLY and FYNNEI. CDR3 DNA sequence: TGTGCCAGCAAGGTAGGGGACAGCTCCTACAATGAGCAGTTCTTC. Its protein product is CASKVGDSSYNEQFF.

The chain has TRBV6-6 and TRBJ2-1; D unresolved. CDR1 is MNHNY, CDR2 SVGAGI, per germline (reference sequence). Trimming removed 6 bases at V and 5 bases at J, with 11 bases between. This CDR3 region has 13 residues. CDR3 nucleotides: TGTGCCAGCAGCCGAGTCCAAGACAATGAGCAGTTCTTC. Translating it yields CASSRVQDNEQFF.

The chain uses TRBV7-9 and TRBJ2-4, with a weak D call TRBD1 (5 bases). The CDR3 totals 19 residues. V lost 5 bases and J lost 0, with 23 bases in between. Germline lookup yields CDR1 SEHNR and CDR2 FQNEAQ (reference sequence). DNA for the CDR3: TGTGCCAGCAGCACCACCGTAGCCCGAGAGCAGGGAGCCAAAAACATTCAGTACTTC. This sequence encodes CASSTTVAREQGAKNIQYF.

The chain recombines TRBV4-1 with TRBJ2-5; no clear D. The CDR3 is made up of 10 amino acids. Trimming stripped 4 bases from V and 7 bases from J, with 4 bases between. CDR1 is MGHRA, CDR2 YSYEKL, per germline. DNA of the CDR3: TGCGCCAGCAGCCGAGGGACCCAGTACTTC. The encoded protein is CASSRGTQYF.

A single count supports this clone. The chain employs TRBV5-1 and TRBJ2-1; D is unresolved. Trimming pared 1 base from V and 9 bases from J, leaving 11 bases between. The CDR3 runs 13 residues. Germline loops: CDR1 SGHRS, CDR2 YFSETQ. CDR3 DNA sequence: TGCGCCAGCAGCTTGCTTGACTCCAGTGAGCAGTTCTTC. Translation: CASSLLDSSEQFF.

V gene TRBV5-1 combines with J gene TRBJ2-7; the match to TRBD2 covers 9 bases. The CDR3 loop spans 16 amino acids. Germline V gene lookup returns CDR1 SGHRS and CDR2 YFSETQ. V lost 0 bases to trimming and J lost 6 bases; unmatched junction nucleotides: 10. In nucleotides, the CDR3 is TGCGCCAGCAGCTTGGCCGCTGCGGGAGGGCCCGTCGAGCAGTACTTC. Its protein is CASSLAAAGGPVEQYF.

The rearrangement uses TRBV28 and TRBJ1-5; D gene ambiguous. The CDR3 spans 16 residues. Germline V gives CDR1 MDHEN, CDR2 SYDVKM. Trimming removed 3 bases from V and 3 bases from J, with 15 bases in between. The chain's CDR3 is CASSFVSRNYNQPQHF. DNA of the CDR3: TGTGCCAGCAGTTTCGTCAGCAGAAACTACAATCAGCCCCAGCATTTT.

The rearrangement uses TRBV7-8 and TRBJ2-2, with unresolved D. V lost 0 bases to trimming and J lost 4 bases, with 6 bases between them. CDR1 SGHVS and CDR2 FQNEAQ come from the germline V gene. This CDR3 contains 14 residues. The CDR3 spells CASSLAQTTGELFF. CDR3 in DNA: TGTGCCAGCAGCTTAGCCCAGACCACCGGGGAGCTGTTTTTT.

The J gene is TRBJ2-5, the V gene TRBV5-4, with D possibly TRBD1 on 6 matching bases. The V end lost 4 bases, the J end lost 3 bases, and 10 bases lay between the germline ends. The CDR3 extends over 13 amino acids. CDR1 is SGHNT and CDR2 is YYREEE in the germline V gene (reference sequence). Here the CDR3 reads CASSAPGEETQYF. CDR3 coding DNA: TGTGCCAGCAGCGCCCCAGGGGAAGAGACCCAGTACTTC.

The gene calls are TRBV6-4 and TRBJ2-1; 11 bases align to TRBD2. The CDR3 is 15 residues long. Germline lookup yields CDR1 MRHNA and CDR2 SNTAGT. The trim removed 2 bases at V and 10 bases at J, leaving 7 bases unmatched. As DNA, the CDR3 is TGTGCCAGCAGTGACGATCTAGCGGGGGGCGGGGAGCAGTTCTTC. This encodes CASSDDLAGGGEQFF.

The DNA for the CDR3 is TGTGCCAGCAGAATCCGAACGAACACCGGGGAGCTGTTTTTT. Its protein is CASRIRTNTGELFF. V usage is TRBV28 and J usage is TRBJ2-2; D remains unclear. Germline CDR1 MDHEN, CDR2 SYDVKM. V was clipped by 6 bases and J by 0 bases, with 8 bases between them. The CDR3 extends over 14 amino acids.

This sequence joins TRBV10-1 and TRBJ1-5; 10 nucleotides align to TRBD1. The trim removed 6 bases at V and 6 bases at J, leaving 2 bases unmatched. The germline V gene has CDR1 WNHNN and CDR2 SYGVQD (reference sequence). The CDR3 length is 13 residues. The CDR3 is CASSRDRGQPQHF. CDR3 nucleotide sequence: TGCGCCAGCAGCCGGGACAGGGGTCAGCCCCAGCATTTT.

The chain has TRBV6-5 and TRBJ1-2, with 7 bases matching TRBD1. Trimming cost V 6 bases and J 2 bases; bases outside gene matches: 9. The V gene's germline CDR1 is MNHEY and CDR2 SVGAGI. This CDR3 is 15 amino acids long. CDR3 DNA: TGTGCCAGCAGGTTCGACAGGGCCGCAAACTATGGCTACACCTTC. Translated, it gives CASRFDRAANYGYTF.